The 30 T cell receptor beta chains listed next were all sequenced from one sample in a study of cytomegalovirus exposure and HLA in healthy donors. PCR amplification relied on 60 Vbeta primers (plus 13 Jbeta primers). The data were produced by immunoSEQ multiplex PCR, yet TCRdb's version contains in-frame clones alone and is incomplete. The top ten clones hold about 13% of a sample with about 150,000 clones, roughly 80% of them seen once. Sequenced material: PBMCs. Receptors originate from a middle-aged man in good health and CMV-seropositive.

For the CDR3, the DNA is TGTGCCAGCTCACCTCAAGAATCTGAGCGGCAGTTCTTC. Translating gives CASSPQESERQFF. This chain uses TRBV18 with TRBJ2-1; no definite D call. Trimming left V 3 bases short and J 12 bases short, with 15 bases between. The CDR3 spans 13 residues. CDR1 and CDR2 from the germline V gene are KGHSH and LQKENI. Full variable domain (remainder filled in from reference TRBV18 and TRBJ2-1): NAGVMQNPRHLVRRRGQEARLRCSPMKGHSHVYWYRQLPEEGLKFMVYLQKENIIDESGMPKERFSAEFPKEGPSILRIQQVVRGDSAAYFCASSPQESERQFFGPGTRLTVL.

V usage is TRBV29-1 and J usage is TRBJ2-2; TRBD2 is a possible D gene (6 bases). This CDR3 has 13 amino acids. With 5 bases removed from V and 6 bases from J, the gap between germline ends came to 13 bases. Per germline, CDR1 SQVTM and CDR2 ANQGSEA. DNA for the CDR3: TGCAGCGTTTCATCGGGAGATTCCGGGGAGCTGTTTTTT. This gives the protein CSVSSGDSGELFF.

The chain is built from TRBV2 and TRBJ2-5, with TRBD2 matching over 7 bases. Trimming at V came to 5 bases and at J to 5 bases, leaving 11 bases not matched to a gene. This CDR3 is built from 15 residues. The V gene's germline CDR1 is SNHLY and CDR2 FYNNEI. The CDR3 nucleotides read TGTGCCAGCAGTATAAGACTAGCCAGTGAGGAGACCCAGTACTTC. Encoded protein: CASSIRLASEETQYF.

The chain has TRBV2 and TRBJ2-3; 9 bases are a match to TRBD1. The CDR3 extends over 13 amino acids. Germline CDR1 and CDR2: SNHLY and FYNNEI. The trim removed 10 bases at V and 2 bases at J, leaving 4 bases unmatched. DNA for the CDR3: TGTGCCACCGGACAGGGGATCACAGATACGCAGTATTTT. Its protein product is CATGQGITDTQYF.

The V and J genes are TRBV7-9 and TRBJ2-3; D is unclear. The CDR3 runs to 16 residues. Germline assignment: CDR1 SEHNR and CDR2 FQNEAQ (reference sequence). The ends were cut back, 1 base at V and 4 bases at J, with 15 bases in the middle. The CDR3 spells CASSLGLRVSADTQYF. Here the CDR3 DNA reads TGTGCCAGCAGCTTAGGACTTAGAGTATCCGCAGATACGCAGTATTTT. Variable domain in full (rest from reference TRBV7-9 and TRBJ2-3): DTGVSQNPRHKITKRGQNVTFRCDPISEHNRLYWYRQTLGQGPEFLTYFQNEAQLEKSRLLSDRFSAERPKGSFSTLEIQRTEQGDSAMYLCASSLGLRVSADTQYFGPGTRLTVL.

The chain joins TRBV9 to TRBJ1-4, with TRBD1 identical over 7 bases. The germline V gene encodes CDR1 SGDLS and CDR2 YYNGEE. V shed 2 bases, J shed 1 base, and the junction held 11 bases outside the gene matches. This CDR3 is 18 amino acids long. The CDR3 DNA follows: TGTGCCAGCAGCGTCGCAGGGGGGATAGTAGGAACTAATGAAAAACTGTTTTTT. This gives the protein CASSVAGGIVGTNEKLFF.

The chain joins TRBV10-2 to TRBJ2-7; D perhaps matches TRBD1 (6 bases). This CDR3 has 10 amino acids. Between the trimmed V and J ends, which lost 8 bases and 9 bases, there was a span of 11 bases. CDR1 is WSHSY, CDR2 SAAADI, per germline. CDR3 region: CASGPRGQYF. CDR3 bases: TGCGCCAGCGGTCCCAGGGGGCAGTACTTC.

The V call is TRBV2, the J call TRBJ2-7; a weak D match, TRBD1 (5 bases). Germline values: CDR1 SNHLY, CDR2 FYNNEI. This CDR3 has 14 residues. V lost 11 bases and J lost 2, with 19 bases in between. Here the CDR3 DNA reads TGTGCCCGCCTACTGGACACCGGAGCCTACGAGCAGTACTTC. Translating gives CARLLDTGAYEQYF.

This chain links TRBV5-1 with TRBJ2-7; possibly TRBD1 for D (7 bases). Per the germline V gene, CDR1 is SGHRS and CDR2 is YFSETQ. Deletions cut 0 bases from V and 3 bases from J, with 13 bases between. The CDR3 spans 15 residues. The CDR3 region is CASSLVSGGLYEQYF. The CDR3 DNA reads TGCGCCAGCAGCTTGGTGTCAGGGGGACTCTACGAGCAGTACTTC.

The gene calls are TRBV28 and TRBJ1-5, with D tentatively TRBD1 (5 bases). The CDR3 covers 16 residues. From germline, CDR1 is MDHEN and CDR2 SYDVKM. V gave up 4 bases and J gave up 2 bases, with 15 bases separating them. The CDR3 nucleotides are TGTGCCAGCAGTTCGCGGGACCGCCTCGGCAATCAGCCCCAGCATTTT. This sequence encodes CASSSRDRLGNQPQHF.

A few counts support this clone. The chain uses TRBV28 and TRBJ2-7; 10 nucleotides line up with TRBD2. There are 17 residues in the CDR3. Per germline, CDR1 MDHEN and CDR2 SYDVKM. Losses at the gene ends were 5 bases for V and 6 bases for J; bases not matched to a gene: 16. CDR3 amino acids: CASSQASSGRVKVEQYF. Written as DNA, the CDR3 is TGTGCCAGCAGTCAGGCGTCTAGCGGGAGAGTTAAGGTCGAGCAGTACTTC.

The chain links TRBV28 to TRBJ2-7, with a possible D match to TRBD2 (6 bases). There are 14 residues in the CDR3. The V gene's germline CDR1 is MDHEN and CDR2 SYDVKM. The V end was cut by 5 bases, the J end by 2 bases, with 13 bases between. In DNA form, the CDR3 reads TGTGCCAGCAGTCCCTCTTGGGGGGCCTACGAGCAGTACTTC. This codes for CASSPSWGAYEQYF.

This chain links TRBV6-5 with TRBJ1-2; perhaps TRBD1 as D (6 bases). CDR1 MNHEY and CDR2 SVGAGI come from the germline V gene. CDR3 length: 13 amino acids. The V end lost 4 bases, the J end lost 7 bases, and 13 bases lay between the germline ends. In DNA form, the CDR3 reads TGTGCCAGCAGTTCCTCACAGGGTTTTGGCTACACCTTC. Residues: CASSSSQGFGYTF.

This clone appeared a few times. The chain joins TRBV11-2 to TRBJ1-2; D unresolved. The CDR3 is made up of 13 amino acids. The germline V gene has CDR1 SGHAT and CDR2 FQNNGV. V was pared by 5 bases and J by 0 bases, with 7 bases between. This CDR3 reads CASSTSSNYGYTF. DNA for the CDR3: TGTGCCAGCAGCACTAGCTCTAACTATGGCTACACCTTC.

The gene calls are TRBV11-3 and TRBJ2-1; D ambiguous. Trimming shortened V by 4 bases and J by 9 bases, and 10 bases separated the two germline ends. The germline CDR1 and CDR2 sequences are SGHNT and YENEEA. This CDR3 comprises 12 residues. The DNA for the CDR3 is TGTGCCAGCAGCTCCCGCGCGAGTGAGCAGTTCTTC. Encoded protein: CASSSRASEQFF.

For the CDR3, the DNA is TGTGCCAGCAGCCCAAACCGGGACAGCCACTATGGCTACACCTTC. The encoded protein is CASSPNRDSHYGYTF. V usage is TRBV7-3 and J usage is TRBJ1-2, with 7 bases identical to TRBD1. The CDR3 totals 15 residues. The germline CDR1 and CDR2 sequences are SGHTA and FQGTGA. The V and J ends lost 5 bases and 3 bases, in that order; junction bases with no gene match: 9.

V gene TRBV5-1 combines with J gene TRBJ2-5, with TRBD2 as a possible D gene (6 bases). Germline values: CDR1 SGHRS, CDR2 YFSETQ. The CDR3 runs 16 residues. V was clipped by 1 base and J by 2 bases, with 15 bases between them. The CDR3 nucleotides are TGCGCCAGCAGCTTGTTGGTAGCGGTACAACAAGAGACCCAGTACTTC. This translates into CASSLLVAVQQETQYF.

This chain links TRBV15 with TRBJ2-7, with D possibly being TRBD2 (7 bases). CDR3 length equals 18 residues. Trimming cost V 9 bases and J 0 bases, with 27 bases left between them. Germline CDR1 is LNHNV and CDR2 is YYDKDF (reference sequence). CDR3 loop: CATRGFYRGGGFSYEQYF. The CDR3 coding sequence is TGTGCCACAAGGGGATTCTATAGGGGGGGAGGATTCTCCTACGAGCAGTACTTC.

V gene TRBV5-5 combines with J gene TRBJ1-2; D may be TRBD1 (6 bases). The CDR3 consists of 15 residues. From germline, CDR1 is SGHKS and CDR2 YYEKEE (reference sequence). Between the trimmed V and J ends, which lost 4 bases and 1 base, there was a span of 14 bases. In DNA form, the CDR3 reads TGTGCCAGCAGCCCGCAGGGGCGAGGTAACTATGGCTACACCTTC. This translates into CASSPQGRGNYGYTF. The full variable domain, with the rest looked up from reference TRBV5-5 and TRBJ1-2, is DAGVTQSPTHLIKTRGQQVTLRCSPISGHKSVSWYQQVLGQGPQFIFQYYEKEERGRGNFPDRFSARQFPNYSSELNVNALLLGDSALYLCASSPQGRGNYGYTFGSGTRLTVV.

This clone appeared a few times. This chain links TRBV6-5 with TRBJ1-1; perhaps TRBD1 as D (6 bases). V lost 6 bases to trimming and J lost 1 base, with 12 bases between them. The V gene's germline CDR1 is MNHEY and CDR2 SVGAGI. The CDR3 has 14 residues. The CDR3 coding sequence is TGTGCCAGCAGAGGGGGGGTAGCGAACACTGAAGCTTTCTTT. Translated: CASRGGVANTEAFF.

This chain joins TRBV19 and TRBJ2-1; possibly TRBD2 for D (6 bases). V shed 6 bases and J shed 9 bases, with 18 bases lying between them. The CDR3 runs 14 residues. Per the germline V gene, CDR1 is LNHDA and CDR2 is SQIVND (reference sequence). CDR3 nucleotide sequence: TGTGCCAGTAGGGCGAGATGGCGGGAAGGTGAGCAGTTCTTC. Translation gives CASRARWREGEQFF.

The V gene is TRBV4-3, the J gene TRBJ2-4, with 9 bases fitting TRBD2. The CDR3 loop spans 16 amino acids. V gave up 2 bases and J gave up 0 bases; unmatched junction bases: 2. CDR1 LGHNA and CDR2 YSLEER come from the germline V gene. As DNA, the CDR3 is TGCGCCAGCAGCCAAAGCGGGAGGTCAGCCAAAAACATTCAGTACTTC. It specifies CASSQSGRSAKNIQYF.

The CDR3 nucleotides read TGTGCCATCTCCCAAAACGGGAGCAATCAGCCCCAGCATTTT. Translated, it gives CAISQNGSNQPQHF. V and J are TRBV5-6 and TRBJ1-5; D uncertain. This CDR3 has 14 residues. V was trimmed by 9 bases and J by 1 base, leaving 14 bases between them. Germline V CDR1 and CDR2: SGHDT, YYEEEE.

CDR3 nucleotides: TGTGCCAGCGAGGCAGGGAGGGGTCAGCCCCAGCATTTT. It codes for CASEAGRGQPQHF. The rearrangement links TRBV19 to TRBJ1-5, with D possibly matching TRBD1 (5 bases). The CDR3 covers 13 residues. Germline-derived CDR1 and CDR2 are LNHDA and SQIVND (reference sequence). The V end lost 9 bases, the J end lost 6 bases, and 15 bases lay between the germline ends.

J is TRBJ1-1 and V is TRBV5-1; 7 bases fit TRBD1. V dropped 4 bases and J dropped 6; count of bases not matched to a gene: 6. The CDR3 contains 13 residues. Germline V gene sequence: CDR1 SGHRS, CDR2 YFSETQ. This CDR3 reads CASSATGEAEAFF. Written as DNA, the CDR3 is TGCGCCAGCAGCGCAACAGGGGAGGCTGAAGCTTTCTTT. The full variable domain, its missing parts supplied by reference TRBV5-1 and TRBJ1-1, is KAGVTQTPRYLIKTRGQQVTLSCSPISGHRSVSWYQQTPGQGLQFLFEYFSETQRNKGNFPGRFSGRQFSNSRSEMNVSTLELGDSALYLCASSATGEAEAFFGQGTRLTVV.

The rearrangement links TRBV9 to TRBJ2-2; TRBD2 matches 10 bases. With V trimmed by 0 bases and J by 6 bases, 8 bases remained unmatched. Germline lookup yields CDR1 SGDLS and CDR2 YYNGEE. CDR3 length: 17 amino acids. This chain's CDR3 is CASSVASAGGSAGELFF. The CDR3 DNA reads TGTGCCAGCAGCGTAGCGTCAGCGGGAGGGTCGGCCGGGGAGCTGTTTTTT. Combining the CDR3 with reference TRBV9 and TRBJ2-2 gives the whole variable domain DSGVTQTPKHLITATGQRVTLRCSPRSGDLSVYWYQQSLDQGLQFLIQYYNGEERAKGNILERFSAQQFPDLHSELNLSSLELGDSALYFCASSVASAGGSAGELFFGEGSRLTVL.

The chain uses TRBV29-1 and TRBJ1-3; 7 nucleotides agree with TRBD1. Per germline, CDR1 SQVTM and CDR2 ANQGSEA. The CDR3 length is 14 residues. The V and J ends lost 6 bases and 2 bases, in that order; junction bases with no gene match: 7. The DNA of the CDR3 is TGCAGCGTCCGACAGGGAGGCACTGGAAACACCATATATTTT. Translating gives CSVRQGGTGNTIYF.

The rearrangement joins TRBV19 to TRBJ2-6; 11 nucleotides match TRBD1. The J segment lost 2 bases and the V segment lost 4 bases, leaving 7 bases of the junction unmatched. Germline CDR1 LNHDA, CDR2 SQIVND (reference sequence). This CDR3 is 18 amino acids long. CDR3 coding DNA: TGTGCCAGTAGTAGGACAGGGGGCGGTATCCCTGGGGCCAACGTCCTGACTTTC. It encodes CASSRTGGGIPGANVLTF.

V and J are TRBV7-9 and TRBJ1-1; 9 bases are shared with TRBD1. The CDR3 is 15 amino acids. V shed 6 bases and J 3 bases; nucleotides not matched to a gene: 8. CDR1 is SEHNR and CDR2 is FQNEAQ in the germline V gene (reference sequence). CDR3 in amino acids: CASSPKQGADTEAFF. CDR3 coding DNA: TGTGCCAGCAGTCCGAAACAGGGGGCAGACACTGAAGCTTTCTTT.

V is TRBV5-6 and J is TRBJ1-1; 7 bases fit TRBD1. CDR3 length: 14 residues. The V and J ends lost 2 bases and 1 base, in that order; junction bases with no gene match: 2. Per the germline V gene, CDR1 is SGHDT and CDR2 is YYEEEE. CDR3 in amino acids: CASSFRDRNTEAFF. Written as DNA, the CDR3 is TGTGCCAGCAGCTTTAGGGACAGGAACACTGAAGCTTTCTTT.